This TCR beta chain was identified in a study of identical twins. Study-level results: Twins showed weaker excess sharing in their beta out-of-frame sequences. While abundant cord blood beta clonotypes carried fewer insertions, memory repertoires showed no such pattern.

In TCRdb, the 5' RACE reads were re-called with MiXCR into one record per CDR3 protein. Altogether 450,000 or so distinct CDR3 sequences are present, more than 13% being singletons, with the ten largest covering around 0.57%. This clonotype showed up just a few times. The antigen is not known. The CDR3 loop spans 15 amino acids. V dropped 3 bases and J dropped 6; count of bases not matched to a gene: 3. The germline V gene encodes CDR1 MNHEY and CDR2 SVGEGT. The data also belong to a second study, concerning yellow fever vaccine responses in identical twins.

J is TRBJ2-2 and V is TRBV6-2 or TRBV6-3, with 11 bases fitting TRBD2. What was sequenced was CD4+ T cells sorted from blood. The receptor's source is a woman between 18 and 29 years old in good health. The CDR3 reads CASSYSGRASGELFF. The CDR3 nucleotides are TGTGCCAGCAGTTATAGCGGGAGGGCCTCCGGGGAGCTGTTTTTT.